This T cell receptor beta chain is from a study of T-cell reconstitution after alpha-beta-depleted transplantation in children. Preparing the TCRbeta library involved the use of unique molecular identifiers. TCRdb fed the PCR reads into MiXCR, producing one record per CDR3 protein. Among over 200,000 distinct CDR3 sequences, approximately 9% were seen once, and the ten largest hold roughly 6.2%. This clonotype was counted many times. Germline values: CDR1 MDHEN, CDR2 SYDVKM. Trimming pared 1 base from V and 0 bases from J, leaving 10 bases between. The CDR3 is 16 amino acids. The chain combines TRBV28 with TRBJ1-3, with D perhaps TRBD1 (5 bases). Sequenced material: PBMCs from the stem cell graft donor, taken from the stem cell graft. This sequence was found in a human donor who donated a stem cell graft to a child with acute lymphoblastic leukemia. The CDR3 loop is CASSLYQGSSGNTIYF. The CDR3 bases are TGTGCCAGCAGTTTATACCAGGGTAGCTCTGGAAACACCATATATTTT.